A selection of T cell receptor beta chains follows, all from one sample in a study of CD8 T cells in Susac syndrome. TCRdb fed the immunoSEQ multiplex PCR reads into MiXCR, producing one record per CDR3 protein. The table shows 150,000 to 200,000 distinct CDR3 sequences, with approximately 93% occurring only once. Input material: CD4+ T cells from PBMCs. The receptors originated from a human donor with multiple sclerosis. Both conserved end residues are part of each CDR3. The order of the fields is D gene, V gene, J gene, clone size, CDR3 protein, CDR3 DNA. D genes are given only for firm matches. For some rows the clone size is stated as once, few or many, or as a class when expanded; others skip it.

>TRBD2|TRBV20-1|TRBJ2-7|.
CSATRLAGGVYEQYF
TGCAGTGCTACCCGACTAGCGGGAGGGGTCTACGAGCAGTACTTC
>.|TRBV7-2|TRBJ2-1|.
CASSLPRSEWYNEQFF
TGTGCCAGCAGCTTACCCCGTAGCGAGTGGTACAATGAGCAGTTCTTC
>TRBD2|TRBV20-1|TRBJ2-2|.
CSARLAGVTGELFF
TGCAGTGCTAGATTAGCGGGCGTCACCGGGGAGCTGTTTTTT
>.|TRBV19|TRBJ2-3|.
CASSRLWGSDPDTQYF
TGTGCCAGTAGTCGGCTTTGGGGGAGTGATCCAGATACGCAGTATTTT
>.|TRBV2|TRBJ2-3|.
CASIRDGASTDTQYF
TGTGCCAGCATTCGGGATGGGGCTAGCACAGATACGCAGTATTTT
>.|TRBV20-1|TRBJ2-3|.
CSASRGSADTQYF
TGCAGTGCTAGCCGAGGGTCGGCAGATACGCAGTATTTT
>TRBD1|TRBV6-5|TRBJ2-7|.
CASRRDSQPEGQYF
TGTGCCAGCAGACGGGACAGCCAACCAGAGGGGCAGTACTTC
>.|TRBV28|TRBJ2-7|.
CASSLSGDEQYF
TGTGCCAGCAGTTTATCAGGGGACGAGCAGTACTTC
>.|TRBV13|TRBJ2-5|once
CASSLSAGAGKTQYF
TGTGCCAGCAGCTTATCGGCAGGGGCGGGGAAGACCCAGTACTTC
>.|TRBV3-1|TRBJ1-1|.
CASSQDRPNTEAFF
TGTGCCAGCAGCCAAGATCGCCCTAACACTGAAGCTTTCTTT